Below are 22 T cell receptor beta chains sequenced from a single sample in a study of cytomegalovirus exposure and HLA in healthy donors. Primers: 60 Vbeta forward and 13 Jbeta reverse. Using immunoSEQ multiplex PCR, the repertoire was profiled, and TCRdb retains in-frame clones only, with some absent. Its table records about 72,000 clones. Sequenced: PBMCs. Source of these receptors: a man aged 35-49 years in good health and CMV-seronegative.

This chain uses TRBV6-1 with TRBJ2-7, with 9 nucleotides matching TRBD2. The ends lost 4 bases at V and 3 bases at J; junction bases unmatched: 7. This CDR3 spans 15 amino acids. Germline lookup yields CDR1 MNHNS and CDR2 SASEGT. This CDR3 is CASSVAGTSRYEQYF. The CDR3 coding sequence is TGTGCCAGCAGTGTCGCCGGGACTAGCCGCTACGAGCAGTACTTC.

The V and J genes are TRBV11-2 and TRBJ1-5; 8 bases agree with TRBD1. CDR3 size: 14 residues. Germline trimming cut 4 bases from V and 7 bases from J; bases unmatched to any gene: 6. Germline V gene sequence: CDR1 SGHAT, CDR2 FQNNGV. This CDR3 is CASSSGGAYQPQHF. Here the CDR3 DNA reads TGTGCCAGCAGCTCAGGGGGCGCTTACCAGCCCCAGCATTTT.

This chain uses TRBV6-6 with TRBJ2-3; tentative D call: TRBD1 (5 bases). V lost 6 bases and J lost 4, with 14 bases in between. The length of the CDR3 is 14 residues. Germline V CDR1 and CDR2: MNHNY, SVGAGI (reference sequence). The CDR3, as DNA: TGTGCCAGCAGAGTTAACCAGGGCGCAGATACGCAGTATTTT. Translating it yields CASRVNQGADTQYF.

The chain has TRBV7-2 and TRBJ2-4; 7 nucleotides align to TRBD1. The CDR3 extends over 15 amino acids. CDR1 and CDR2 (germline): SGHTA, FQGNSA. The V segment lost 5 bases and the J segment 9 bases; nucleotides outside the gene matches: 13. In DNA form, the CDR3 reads TGTGCCAGCAGCCTCCAAACGACAGGGCGAGGCATTCAGTACTTC. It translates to CASSLQTTGRGIQYF. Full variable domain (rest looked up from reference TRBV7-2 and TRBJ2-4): GAGVSQSPSNKVTEKGKDVELRCDPISGHTALYWYRQSLGQGLEFLIYFQGNSAPDKSGLPSDRFSAERTGGSVSTLTIQRTQQEDSAVYLCASSLQTTGRGIQYFGAGTRLSVL.

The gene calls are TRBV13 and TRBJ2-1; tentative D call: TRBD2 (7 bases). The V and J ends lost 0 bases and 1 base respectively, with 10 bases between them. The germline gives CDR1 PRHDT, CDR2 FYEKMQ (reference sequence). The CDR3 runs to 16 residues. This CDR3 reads CASSLGGGQSYNEQFF. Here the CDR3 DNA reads TGTGCCAGCAGCTTAGGCGGGGGGCAATCCTACAATGAGCAGTTCTTC.

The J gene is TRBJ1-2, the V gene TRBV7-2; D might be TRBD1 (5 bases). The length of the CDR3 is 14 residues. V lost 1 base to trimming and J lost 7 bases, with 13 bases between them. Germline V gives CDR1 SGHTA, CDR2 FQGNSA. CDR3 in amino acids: CASSLVGRAGGYTF. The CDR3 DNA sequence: TGTGCCAGCAGCTTAGTTGGCAGGGCCGGTGGCTACACCTTC.

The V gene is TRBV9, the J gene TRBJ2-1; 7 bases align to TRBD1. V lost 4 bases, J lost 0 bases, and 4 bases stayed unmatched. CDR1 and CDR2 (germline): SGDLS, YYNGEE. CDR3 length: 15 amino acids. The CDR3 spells CASSPGTASYNEQFF. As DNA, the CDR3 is TGTGCCAGCAGCCCGGGGACAGCCTCCTACAATGAGCAGTTCTTC.

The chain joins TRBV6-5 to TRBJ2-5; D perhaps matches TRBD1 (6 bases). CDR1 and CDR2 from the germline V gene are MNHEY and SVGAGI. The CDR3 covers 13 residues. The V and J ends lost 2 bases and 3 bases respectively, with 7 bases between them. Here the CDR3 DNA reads TGTGCCAGCAGTTACCGGACAGAAGAGACCCAGTACTTC. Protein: CASSYRTEETQYF.

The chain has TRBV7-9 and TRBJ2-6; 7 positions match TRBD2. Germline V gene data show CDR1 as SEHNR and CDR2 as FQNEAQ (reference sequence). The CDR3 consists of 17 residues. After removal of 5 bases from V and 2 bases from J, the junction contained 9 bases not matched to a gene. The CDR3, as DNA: TGTGCCAGCAGCCTGATGAGGGGAGGGACTGGGGCCAACGTCCTGACTTTC. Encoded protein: CASSLMRGGTGANVLTF. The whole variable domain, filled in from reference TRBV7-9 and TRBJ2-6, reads DTGVSQNPRHKITKRGQNVTFRCDPISEHNRLYWYRQTLGQGPEFLTYFQNEAQLEKSRLLSDRFSAERPKGSFSTLEIQRTEQGDSAMYLCASSLMRGGTGANVLTFGAGSRLTVL.

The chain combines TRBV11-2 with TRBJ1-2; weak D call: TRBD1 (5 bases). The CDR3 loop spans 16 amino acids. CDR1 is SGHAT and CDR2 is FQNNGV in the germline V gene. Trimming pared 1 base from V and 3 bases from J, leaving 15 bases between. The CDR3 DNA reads TGTGCCAGCAGCTTAGGGGGGGGGTCGAAGGACTATGGCTACACCTTC. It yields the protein CASSLGGGSKDYGYTF.

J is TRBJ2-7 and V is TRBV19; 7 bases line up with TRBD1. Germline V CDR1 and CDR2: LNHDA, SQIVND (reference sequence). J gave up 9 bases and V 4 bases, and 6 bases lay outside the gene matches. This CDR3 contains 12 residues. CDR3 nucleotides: TGTGCCAGTAGTACCTCACAGGGGAGGCAGTACTTC. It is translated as CASSTSQGRQYF.

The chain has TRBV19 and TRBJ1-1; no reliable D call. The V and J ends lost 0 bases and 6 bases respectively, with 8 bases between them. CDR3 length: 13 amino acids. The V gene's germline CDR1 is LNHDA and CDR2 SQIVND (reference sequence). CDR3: CASSIDRESEAFF. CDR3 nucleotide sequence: TGTGCCAGTAGTATAGATCGGGAGTCTGAAGCTTTCTTT.

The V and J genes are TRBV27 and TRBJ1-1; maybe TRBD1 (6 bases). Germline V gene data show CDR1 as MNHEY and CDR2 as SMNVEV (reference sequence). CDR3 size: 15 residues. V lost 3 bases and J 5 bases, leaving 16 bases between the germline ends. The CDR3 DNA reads TGTGCCAGCAGTTTTGGACACAGGGAGAGAACTGAAGCTTTCTTT. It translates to CASSFGHRERTEAFF.

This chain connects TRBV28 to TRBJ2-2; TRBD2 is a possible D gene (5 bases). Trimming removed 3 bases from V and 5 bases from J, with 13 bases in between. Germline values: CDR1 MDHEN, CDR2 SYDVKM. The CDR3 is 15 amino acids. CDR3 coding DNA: TGTGCCAGCAGTTTTGGAGGCGCTCTTACCGGGGAGCTGTTTTTT. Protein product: CASSFGGALTGELFF.

CDR3 amino acids: CASSSGQANTEAFF. The CDR3 nucleotides read TGTGCCAGCAGCTCGGGACAGGCGAACACTGAAGCTTTCTTT. The gene calls are TRBV11-2 and TRBJ1-1; 8 bases are a match to TRBD1. The germline CDR1 and CDR2 sequences are SGHAT and FQNNGV. With 4 bases clipped from V and 1 base from J, the junction kept 2 bases outside the gene matches. This CDR3 region has 14 residues.

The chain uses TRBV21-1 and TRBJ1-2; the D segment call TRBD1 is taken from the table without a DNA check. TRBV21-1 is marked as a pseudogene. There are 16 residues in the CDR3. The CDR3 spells CASSKTSTGANYDYTF. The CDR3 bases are TGTGCCAGCAGCAAAACATCGACAGGAGCTAACTATGACTACACCTTC.

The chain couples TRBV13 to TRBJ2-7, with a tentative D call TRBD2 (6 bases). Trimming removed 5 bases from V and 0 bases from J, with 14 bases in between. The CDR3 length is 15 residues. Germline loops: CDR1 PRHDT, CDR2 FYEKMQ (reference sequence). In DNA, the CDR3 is TGTGCCAGCAGCCCCGGGACTGACAGCTCCTACGAGCAGTACTTC. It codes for CASSPGTDSSYEQYF.

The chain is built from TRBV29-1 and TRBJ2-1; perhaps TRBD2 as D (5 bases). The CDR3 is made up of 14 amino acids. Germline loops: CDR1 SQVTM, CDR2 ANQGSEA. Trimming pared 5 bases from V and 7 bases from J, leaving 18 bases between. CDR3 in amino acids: CSVMGLEGVNEQFF. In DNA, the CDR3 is TGCAGCGTTATGGGTTTAGAGGGAGTGAATGAGCAGTTCTTC.

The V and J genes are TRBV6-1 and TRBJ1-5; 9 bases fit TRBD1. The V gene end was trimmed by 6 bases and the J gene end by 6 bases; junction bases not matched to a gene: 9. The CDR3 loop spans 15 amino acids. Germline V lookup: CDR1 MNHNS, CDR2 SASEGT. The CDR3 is CASSYGDREGQPQHF. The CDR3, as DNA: TGTGCCAGCAGCTACGGGGACAGGGAGGGTCAGCCCCAGCATTTT.

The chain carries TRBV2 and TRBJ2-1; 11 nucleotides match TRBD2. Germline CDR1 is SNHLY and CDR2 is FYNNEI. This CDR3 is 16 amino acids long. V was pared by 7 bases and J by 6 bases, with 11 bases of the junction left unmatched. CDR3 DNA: TGTGCCAGCAAAAATCAGGGGACTAGCGGCATCAATGAGCAGTTCTTC. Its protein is CASKNQGTSGINEQFF.

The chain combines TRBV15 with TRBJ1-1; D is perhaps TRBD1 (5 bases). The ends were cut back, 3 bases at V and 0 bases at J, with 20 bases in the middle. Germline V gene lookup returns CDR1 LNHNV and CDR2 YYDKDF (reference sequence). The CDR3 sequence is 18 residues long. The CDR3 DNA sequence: TGTGCCACCAGCAGTGGGGACTACTCATTACTTATGAACACTGAAGCTTTCTTT. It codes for CATSSGDYSLLMNTEAFF.

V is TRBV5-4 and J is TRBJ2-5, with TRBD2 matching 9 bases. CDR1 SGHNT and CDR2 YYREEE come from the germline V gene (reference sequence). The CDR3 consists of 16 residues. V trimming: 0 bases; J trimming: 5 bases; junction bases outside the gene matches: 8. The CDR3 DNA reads TGTGCCAGCAGCTTGGAGCGGGGGGACCGTCGGGAGACCCAGTACTTC. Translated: CASSLERGDRRETQYF.